Shown below are 7 T cell receptor beta chains from a single sample sequenced in a study of T-cell memory formation after mild COVID-19. TCRdb reprocessed the 5' RACE reads via MiXCR and lists one record per CDR3 protein. The sample lists hundreds of thousands of distinct CDR3 sequences; 15% to 20% were seen once. The specimen was PBMCs or a T cell subset sorted from them (not recorded which). The receptors shown here come from a young man who had mild COVID-19 (a few samples of this study predate the infection). Cell type and time point are not known.

This clonotype appeared a few times. The J gene is TRBJ1-3, the V gene TRBV7-2, with TRBD1 matching over 9 bases. Germline V gives CDR1 SGHTA, CDR2 FQGNSA. The junction had 11 bases not matched to a gene; V was cut back by 5 bases and J by 0 bases. This CDR3 has 18 residues. CDR3: CASSHRDRDHFSGNTIYF. The CDR3 DNA sequence: TGTGCCAGCAGCCACCGGGACAGGGACCATTTCTCTGGAAACACCATATATTTT.

This CDR3 is CASTGTGGHNEQFF. The CDR3 DNA sequence: TGTGCCAGTACCGGGACAGGGGGCCACAATGAGCAGTTCTTC. V gene TRBV19 combines with J gene TRBJ2-1; 12 nucleotides align to TRBD1. J was trimmed by 5 bases and V by 7 bases; bases with no gene match: 3. Per the germline V gene, CDR1 is LNHDA and CDR2 is SQIVND (reference sequence). This CDR3 contains 14 residues. Supplemented by reference TRBV19 and TRBJ2-1, the full variable domain reads DGGITQSPKYLFRKEGQNVTLSCEQNLNHDAMYWYRQDPGQGLRLIYYSQIVNDFQKGDIAEGYSVSREKKESFPLTVTSAQKNPTAFYLCASTGTGGHNEQFFGPGTRLTVL.

The chain has TRBV7-2 and TRBJ2-7; the D gene could be TRBD1 or TRBD2 (5 bases each). The CDR3 totals 17 residues. Looked up from germline, CDR1 is SGHTA and CDR2 is FQGNSA. The V end lost 1 base, the J end lost 3 bases, and 19 bases lay between the germline ends. CDR3 nucleotide sequence: TGTGCCAGCAGCTTAGGTGTCATGCCGCCGGGGCTCTACGAGCAGTACGTC. This encodes CASSLGVMPPGLYEQYV.

This clonotype has more than one count but fewer than ten. The chain carries TRBV28 and TRBJ1-6; D ambiguous. The CDR3 runs 16 residues. The germline gives CDR1 MDHEN, CDR2 SYDVKM. Trimming stripped 5 bases from V and 0 bases from J, with 11 bases between. Written as DNA, the CDR3 is TGTGCCAGCAGTCCCTCAGGAGCCTCCTATAATTCACCCCTCCACTTT. This gives the protein CASSPSGASYNSPLHF.

The chain is built from TRBV5-1 and TRBJ2-3; 14 bases are a match to TRBD2. The J segment lost 0 bases and the V segment lost 4 bases, leaving 7 bases of the junction unmatched. The germline V gene has CDR1 SGHRS and CDR2 YFSETQ. This CDR3 comprises 18 residues. CDR3 in DNA: TGCGCCAGCAGCCCGGGGACTAGCGGGGGCATTAGCACAGATACGCAGTATTTT. Translation: CASSPGTSGGISTDTQYF.

This clonotype was found a few times. CDR3 loop: CAWSVQSTGELFF. CDR3 nucleotides: TGTGCCTGGAGCGTACAGAGCACCGGGGAGCTGTTTTTT. The rearrangement links TRBV30 to TRBJ2-2; D remains ambiguous. This CDR3 spans 13 amino acids. V was trimmed by 3 bases and J by 4 bases, leaving 9 bases between them. Per the germline V gene, CDR1 is GTSNPN and CDR2 is SVGIG (reference sequence).

V and J are TRBV29-1 and TRBJ1-1; 8 nucleotides agree with TRBD1. J lost 6 bases, V lost 7 bases, and 10 bases had no gene match. There are 13 residues in the CDR3. Germline lookup yields CDR1 SQVTM and CDR2 ANQGSEA. Here the CDR3 reads CSADRGRGAEAFF. As DNA, the CDR3 is TGCAGCGCCGACAGGGGTCGGGGCGCTGAAGCTTTCTTT.